Presented here are 4 T cell receptor beta chains from one specimen sequenced in a study of cytomegalovirus exposure and HLA in healthy donors. 13 Jbeta primers and 60 Vbeta primers were used for the PCR. The assay was immunoSEQ multiplex PCR, and TCRdb's table has in-frame clones only and misses some. The table has roughly 89,000 clones, about three quarters seen once. Sequenced input: PBMCs. All receptors come from a man under 40 in good health and CMV-seropositive.

The chain links TRBV15 to TRBJ1-6; TRBD1 matches 7 bases. The CDR3 has 16 amino acids. Germline lookup yields CDR1 LNHNV and CDR2 YYDKDF (reference sequence). V lost 0 bases, J lost 10 bases, and 9 bases stayed unmatched. The CDR3 reads CATSRDPRQGGSPLHF. The DNA for the CDR3 is TGTGCCACCAGCAGAGACCCCCGACAGGGAGGATCACCCCTCCACTTT.

This clone was detected a few times. This chain connects TRBV29-1 to TRBJ2-7; 9 nucleotides line up with TRBD2. Germline V lookup: CDR1 SQVTM, CDR2 ANQGSEA. This CDR3 spans 15 amino acids. After removal of 2 bases from V and 3 bases from J, the junction contained 8 bases not matched to a gene. The CDR3 loop is CSVESASGAIYEQYF. The CDR3 DNA follows: TGCAGCGTTGAATCCGCTAGCGGGGCAATCTACGAGCAGTACTTC.

The chain has TRBV5-1 and TRBJ2-5; TRBD1 matches 12 bases. The DNA matches TRBJ2-7 better at its end, which makes the J call doubtful. Germline assignment: CDR1 SGHRS and CDR2 YFSETQ. This CDR3 has 19 amino acids. CDR3 coding DNA: TGCGCCAGCAGCCGAGGATCGGGACAGGGGGCTGGGGGGAACTACGAGCAGTACTTC. It specifies CASSRGSGQGAGGNYEQYF.

V and J are TRBV6-1 and TRBJ2-5, with 8 bases identical to TRBD2. The germline CDR1 and CDR2 sequences are MNHNS and SASEGT. V was pared by 0 bases and J by 5 bases, with 5 bases of the junction left unmatched. The length of the CDR3 is 15 residues. The CDR3 bases are TGTGCCAGCAGTGAAGCTCCGGGCGGGGGGGAGACCCAGTACTTC. Its translation: CASSEAPGGGETQYF.